This T cell receptor (beta chain) was documented in a study of blood T cell repertoires in COVID-19. About the study: The origin of the acute and convalescent COVID-19 samples was the United States, Italy and Spain.

Authors' analysis steps: How many nucleated cells were present was estimated from reference gene primer amplification. The data were produced by immunoSEQ multiplex PCR, yet TCRdb's version contains in-frame clones alone and is incomplete. That table gives V, J and clone size, and the DNA gave D and trimming. The repertoire has 40,000 to 45,000 clones, about 85% of them found once; the top ten carry around 4%. The germline CDR1 and CDR2 sequences are MGHRA and YSYEKL. The CDR3 length is 15 residues. V was clipped by 0 bases and J by 2 bases, with 8 bases between them. V gene TRBV4-1 combines with J gene TRBJ1-3, with TRBD1 as a possible D gene (5 bases). The sequencing sample was made of peripheral blood. The receptor was derived from a man in his fifties or sixties with acute or convalescent COVID-19. The CDR3 DNA sequence: TGCGCCAGCAGCCAAGATAAGGGGCCTGGAAACACCATATATTTT. Encoded protein: CASSQDKGPGNTIYF.